This TCR beta chain came from a study of T-cell memory formation after mild COVID-19 (dated by TCRdb to the early 2020s). Regarding the research as a whole: TCR sequence clusters from the two donors were largely donor specific. In two donors, T-cell clones that expanded and contracted after mild COVID-19 were tracked by sequencing TCRalpha and TCRbeta repertoires over time. The cohort was made up of two young adult volunteers, one female and one male, who were previously healthy. What the research found in general, with its limitations: The second-wave clones that peaked on day 37 were not confirmed to be SARS-CoV-2 specific. Some responding clones were detected in pre-infection memory, which suggested that pre-existing cross-reactive memory T cells had joined the SARS-CoV-2 response. Clones contracting from day 15 to 85 had balanced CD4/CD8 phenotypes, while a second wave expanding from day 15 to 37 was biased towards CD4+. Contracting CD4+ clones were found mainly in CM and EM memory subsets, while CD8+ clones were enriched in EMRA. The study included only two mild cases, and larger cohorts that include severe cases with pre-infection samples were judged to be necessary.

The sequencing machine was an Illumina NovaSeq 6000. TCRalpha and TCRbeta cDNA libraries were built by 5'RACE with constant-segment primers, adding sample barcodes and unique molecular identifiers. RNA was extracted from every sample with Trizol reagent. Libraries were amplified in two PCR steps, with a second sample barcode and Illumina TruSeq adapters added in the second step. Sequencing of libraries was performed on an Illumina NovaSeq with 2 x 150 bp paired-end reads. As for the original processing: Reads were demultiplexed and collapsed into UMI-guided consensus sequences with migec v1.2.7. Using mixcr v2.1.11, the UMI consensuses were aligned to TRA and TRB V and J templates and assembled into clonotypes. A clonotype was counted as expanded or contracted only when both edgeR and NoisET called the clonotype significant, with the noise models trained on biological replicates. For edgeR calls, the cutoffs were a false discovery rate-adjusted p below 0.01 and a log2 fold-change threshold of 1. As an exploratory analysis of dynamics, PCA with hierarchical clustering was applied to max-normalized trajectories of the 1000 most abundant clonotypes. The CD4 or CD8 phenotype of responding clones was assigned using the separately sequenced CD4+ and CD8+ repertoires. Using fastp at Q25 and MiXCR, TCRdb reprocessed the public reads and kept productive beta chains. Entries are consolidated by CDR3 protein sequence, retaining the most common genes and DNA. Clone size and V and J calls follow TCRdb, not the original study. For this sample there are about half a million distinct CDR3 sequences; about 18% appear just once. Together, the top ten hold roughly 12% of the sample.

V is pruned by 2 bases and J by 3 bases, leaving 3 bases of the junction without a gene match. The CDR3 extends over 14 residues, inclusive of both ends. Only CDR3 DNA is held: 42 bases, read in frame from base 1. The germline V gene specifies ENHRY as CDR1 and SYGVKD as CDR2. Ficoll-Paque density gradient centrifugation was the method used to isolate PBMCs. In regard to this clonotype: Which antigen it targets is not known. As the CDR3 is not closed by the conserved phenylalanine or tryptophan, this likely results from a read error.

The sample taken for sequencing was PBMCs or a T cell subset sorted from them (not recorded which). The chain is assembled from TRBV10-3 and TRBJ2-7, with 8 bases matching TRBD2. This sequence was found in an adult woman who had mild COVID-19 (a few samples of this study predate the infection). The sample titles of this study are shuffled in the database, so cell type and time point are left out; the donor was told from shared clones. The CDR3 loop reads CAISERAGDYEQYL. The sequenced DNA: TGTGCCATCAGTGAGCGAGCGGGAGACTACGAGCAGTACTTA.